This is a list of T cell receptor beta chains from one sample in a study of OX40 agonist ivuxolimab in advanced cancers. The repertoire was sequenced with immunoSEQ multiplex PCR; TCRdb's copy has only in-frame clones and lacks some. In the table there are 60,000 or so clones, approximately 90% of which are singletons. Sequencing used CD4+ or CD8+ T cells sorted from blood, obtained in a trial of the OX40 agonist ivuxolimab. Every receptor here comes from an adult with an advanced solid tumor such as melanoma, head and neck, liver or kidney cancer. The CDR3 runs from the conserved cysteine through the conserved F or W. D genes are given only for firm matches. Part of the rows lack a size; the others show once, few, many or a class for expanded clones.

D gene,clone size,V gene,J gene,CDR3 protein,CDR3 DNA
.,.,TRBV7-9,TRBJ2-1,CASSLTNEQFF,TGTGCCAGCAGCTTGACCAATGAGCAGTTCTTC
TRBD1,.,TRBV19,TRBJ1-5,CASSIVYGRGDQPQHF,TGTGCCAGTAGTATCGTATACGGCAGGGGGGATCAGCCCCAGCATTTT
.,.,TRBV25-1,TRBJ2-7,CASSAGEQYF,TGTGCCAGCAGTGCGGGCGAGCAGTACTTC
TRBD1,.,TRBV30,TRBJ2-2,CAWTAQGAVGGELFF,TGTGCCTGGACCGCCCAGGGGGCAGTAGGCGGGGAGCTGTTTTTT
.,.,TRBV4-1,TRBJ2-3,CASSTPKGATDTQYF,TGCGCCAGCAGTACGCCGAAAGGGGCCACAGATACGCAGTATTTT
.,.,TRBV5-1,TRBJ1-2,CASSLTAVTVLNYGYTF,TGCGCCAGCAGCTTGACCGCTGTCACTGTCTTAAACTATGGCTACACCTTC
.,.,TRBV6-5,TRBJ1-1,CASSYLRGNTEAFF,TGTGCCAGCAGTTACCTTCGGGGGAACACTGAAGCTTTCTTT
TRBD2,few,TRBV6-6,TRBJ2-3,CASDVSGRTDTQYF,TGTGCCAGCGATGTCAGCGGGAGGACAGATACGCAGTATTTT
.,.,TRBV21-1,TRBJ1-6,CASKKRRRSPLHF,TGTGCCAGCAAAAAGAGACGTCGGTCACCCCTCCACTTT
TRBD1,.,TRBV9,TRBJ2-1,CASSQGASDEQFF,TGTGCCAGCAGTCAGGGGGCGTCCGATGAGCAGTTCTTC
.,.,TRBV6-5,TRBJ1-2,CASSYGVPNYGYTF,TGTGCCAGCAGTTACGGGGTTCCCAACTATGGCTACACCTTC
.,.,TRBV30,TRBJ1-3,CAWSSGGLTGNTIYF,TGTGCCTGGAGTTCGGGGGGTTTGACTGGAAACACCATATATTTT
.,.,TRBV15,TRBJ2-5,CATSPGTDQETQYF,TGTGCCACCAGTCCCGGGACGGACCAAGAGACCCAGTACTTC
.,.,TRBV21-1,TRBJ2-4,CASSTYSSKNIQYF,TGTGCCAGCAGCACATACAGTTCCAAAAACATTCAGTACTTC
TRBD2,.,TRBV27,TRBJ2-3,CASNPGLVRDTQYF,TGTGCCAGCAATCCGGGACTAGTCCGGGATACGCAGTATTTT
.,.,TRBV4-3,TRBJ2-5,CASSQGPLETQYF,TGCGCCAGCAGCCAAGGTCCCCTGGAGACCCAGTACTTC
.,once,TRBV21-1,TRBJ1-4,CASPGRPSTNEKLFF,TGTGCCAGCCCCGGACGGCCATCAACTAATGAAAAACTGTTTTTT
.,.,TRBV9,TRBJ2-1,CASSVVGVSYNEQFF,TGTGCCAGCAGCGTAGTGGGGGTATCCTACAATGAGCAGTTCTTC
.,.,TRBV27,TRBJ1-2,CASSFHTGSPTGYTF,TGTGCCAGCAGTTTCCACACAGGTTCCCCTACTGGCTACACCTTC
.,.,TRBV19,TRBJ1-6,CASTTGEFDTAYNSPLHF,TGTGCCAGTACCACGGGGGAATTTGACACGGCCTATAATTCACCCCTCCACTTT
.,.,TRBV5-4,TRBJ2-1,CASSFRGSDEQFF,TGTGCCAGCAGCTTTAGAGGGAGCGATGAGCAGTTCTTC
.,.,TRBV4-2,TRBJ1-1,CASSQEGGEAFF,TGTGCCAGCAGCCAAGAAGGGGGGGAAGCTTTCTTT
TRBD1,few,TRBV19,TRBJ1-5,CASSIAGQGPNQPQHF,TGTGCCAGTAGTATAGCGGGACAGGGCCCCAATCAGCCCCAGCATTTT
.,.,TRBV4-3,TRBJ2-1,CASSQGETNEQFF,TGCGCCAGCAGCCAAGGAGAGACCAATGAGCAGTTCTTC
.,.,TRBV6-5,TRBJ2-2,CASSSVGRGGELFF,TGTGCCAGCAGTTCGGTCGGCCGTGGCGGGGAGCTGTTTTTT
.,.,TRBV30,TRBJ1-1,CAWSGGPLTEAFF,TGTGCCTGGTCTGGGGGTCCACTCACTGAAGCTTTCTTT
TRBD1,.,TRBV25-1,TRBJ1-6,CASSRTGANSPLHF,TGTGCCAGCAGTCGCACAGGGGCTAATTCACCCCTCCACTTT
.,.,TRBV20-1,TRBJ2-3,CSAVFANTQYF,TGCAGTGCTGTATTTGCTAATACGCAGTATTTT
.,.,TRBV6-5,TRBJ2-1,CASSYSSGVINNEQFF,TGTGCCAGCAGTTACTCTTCTGGCGTTATCAACAATGAGCAGTTCTTC
TRBD1,.,TRBV28,TRBJ1-1,CASSLLGQDTEAFF,TGTGCCAGCAGTTTACTTGGACAGGACACTGAAGCTTTCTTT
.,.,TRBV28,TRBJ1-4,CASSLTPVGEKLFF,TGTGCCAGCAGTTTGACCCCCGTCGGTGAAAAACTGTTTTTT
.,.,TRBV14,TRBJ2-3,CASSPPGADTQYF,TGTGCCAGCAGCCCCCCCGGCGCAGATACGCAGTATTTT
TRBD1,.,TRBV15,TRBJ1-4,CATRTGTGNEKLFF,TGTGCCACCAGGACTGGGACAGGGAATGAAAAACTGTTTTTT
.,.,TRBV27,TRBJ1-1,CASSLGGAEAFF,TGTGCCAGCAGTTTAGGGGGGGCGGAAGCTTTCTTT
.,.,TRBV28,TRBJ2-1,CASSLFGYNEQFF,TGTGCCAGCAGTTTATTCGGGTACAATGAGCAGTTCTTC
.,.,TRBV9,TRBJ2-6,CASSVDSGANVLTF,TGTGCCAGCAGCGTAGATTCTGGGGCCAACGTCCTGACTTTC
TRBD2,.,TRBV2,TRBJ2-2,CASSDLAGVAGELFF,TGTGCCAGCAGTGACCTTGCGGGAGTTGCCGGGGAGCTGTTTTTT
.,.,TRBV7-9,TRBJ1-5,CASSYSTGNQPQHF,TGTGCCAGCAGCTACTCCACGGGCAATCAGCCCCAGCATTTT
.,.,TRBV6-6,TRBJ1-2,CASSYSRGNGYTF,TGTGCCAGCAGTTACTCCAGGGGCAATGGCTACACCTTC
.,.,TRBV27,TRBJ2-3,CASSLVGPSTDTQYF,TGTGCCAGCAGTTTAGTGGGGCCTAGCACAGATACGCAGTATTTT
TRBD2,.,TRBV5-1,TRBJ2-1,CASSLVSASGPFYNEQFF,TGCGCCAGCAGCTTGGTCTCGGCTAGCGGGCCCTTTTACAATGAGCAGTTCTTC
TRBD2,.,TRBV11-1,TRBJ2-3,CASSPGLALERSTDTQYF,TGTGCCAGCAGCCCGGGACTAGCTCTAGAAAGGAGCACAGATACGCAGTATTTT
TRBD2,.,TRBV29-1,TRBJ2-2,CSVKRESGTGELFF,TGCAGCGTTAAGCGGGAGTCGGGGACCGGGGAGCTGTTTTTT
.,.,TRBV30,TRBJ1-5,CAWSGLSNQPQHF,TGTGCCTGGAGTGGTTTGAGCAATCAGCCCCAGCATTTT
.,few,TRBV11-3,TRBJ2-5,CASSQDPVVQGGGETQYF,TGTGCCAGCAGCCAGGACCCCGTCGTCCAGGGGGGAGGAGAGACCCAGTACTTC
.,.,TRBV9,TRBJ2-7,CASSAGLGYEQYF,TGTGCCAGCAGTGCGGGACTCGGCTACGAGCAGTACTTC
.,.,TRBV7-8,TRBJ1-6,CASSMGRLSYNSPLHF,TGTGCCAGCAGCATGGGACGTCTCTCCTATAATTCACCCCTCCACTTT